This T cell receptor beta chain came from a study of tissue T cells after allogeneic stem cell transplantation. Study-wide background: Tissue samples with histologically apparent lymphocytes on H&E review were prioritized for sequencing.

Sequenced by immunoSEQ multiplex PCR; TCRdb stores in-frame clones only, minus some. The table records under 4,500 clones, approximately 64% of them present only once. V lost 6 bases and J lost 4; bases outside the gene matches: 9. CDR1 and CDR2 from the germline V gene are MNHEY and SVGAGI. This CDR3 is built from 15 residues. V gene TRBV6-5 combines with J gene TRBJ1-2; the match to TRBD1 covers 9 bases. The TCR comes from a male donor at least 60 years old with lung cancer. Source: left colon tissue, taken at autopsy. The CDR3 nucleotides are TGTGCCAGCAGCCTCGCCCCGGACAGGGGCTATGGCTACACCTTC. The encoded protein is CASSLAPDRGYGYTF.